This TCR beta chain was recovered during a study of OX40 agonist ivuxolimab in advanced cancers. About the full investigation: Ivuxolimab was a fully human IgG2 agonistic monoclonal antibody targeting the costimulatory receptor OX40 (CD134). Partial responses were achieved by three dose-escalation patients, of whom one had hepatocellular carcinoma and two had cutaneous melanoma. Peripheral TCRbeta sequencing aimed to test whether ivuxolimab altered TCR sequence diversity and caused clonal T-cell expansion. Of the 50 to 55 patients in dose escalation, about 20 had hepatocellular carcinoma, some 15 had melanoma, 9 had renal cell carcinoma and 9 had head and neck cancer. A male proportion of 75% to 85% and a mean age of approximately 55 years, ranging from 23 to 79, were recorded for the dose-escalation cohort. Patients were allowed to have had prior anti-PD-1, anti-PD-L1 or anti-CTLA-4 therapy, and approximately 37% of the dose-escalation patients had been treated with checkpoint inhibitors. Intravenous ivuxolimab was administered to patients every 2 weeks at six dose levels: 0.01, 0.1, 0.3, 1.5, 3 and 10 mg/kg. The paper covers the monotherapy dose-escalation part of the phase I ivuxolimab trial, which included N of about 50 patients.

To sequence the TCRbeta CDR3 region, genomic DNA was isolated from the sorted cells. TCRbeta CDR3 regions were sequenced using the immunoSEQ Assay. This immuneACCESS table, as held by TCRdb, lists in-frame sequences with V and J called but not all clones. Of the missing ones, under half trace to an unresolved V gene in checked studies; the others have no known cause. The sample has tens of thousands of clones on record, roughly 88% of them singletons. The ten largest clones capture under 5.5% of the sample. Concerning this clone: It lacks a known antigen. One base away there is no much larger clone; base qualities are not given.

What the research found in general, with its limitations: Low levels of normalized T-cell clonal expansion were also seen in some nonresponding patients. Partial responders in the 0.1-3.0 mg/kg groups had among the lowest normalized peripheral clonal expansion, especially among CD8+ T cells. After ivuxolimab, expanded clones were on average more numerous among CD8+ T cells than among CD4+ T cells. Which antigens the clonally expanded peripheral T cells were specific for was not determined. At doses from 0.1 to 3.0 mg/kg, clonal expansion was seen in both CD4+ and CD8+ blood T cells between baseline and week 6.

Patients with a history of autoimmune disease or receiving systemic immunosuppression were excluded from the trial. In every dose cohort, peripheral blood was drawn for TCR sequencing at baseline, cycle 4 day 1, and cycle 7 day 1. The samples were drawn from a first-in-human, open-label, multicenter phase I dose-escalation trial of ivuxolimab. Adults with locally advanced or metastatic head and neck squamous cell, hepatocellular, melanoma or renal cell carcinoma were enrolled in the trial. Before TCR sequencing, CD4+ T cells and CD8+ T cells from peripheral blood were sorted into separate populations. The CDR3, from cysteine to phenylalanine, totals 13 residues. This entry keeps only the CDR3 DNA: 39 bases, framed from base 1. V drops 1 base and J drops 13 bases, leaving 11 bases in between. Via the germline V gene, CDR1 is SGHVS and CDR2 FQNEAQ.

This sequence uses TRBV7-8 and TRBJ1-6; the D gene identity is not certain. This material consisted of CD4+ or CD8+ T cells sorted from blood, taken in a trial of the OX40 agonist ivuxolimab. This clonotype was obtained from an adult with an advanced solid tumor such as melanoma, head and neck, liver or kidney cancer. The DNA sequence is given as TGTGCCAGCAGCTTAGATAGTCGAGTTCCCCTCCACTTT. This codes for CASSLDSRVPLHF.